This is a list of T cell receptor beta chains from one sample in a study of response to subunit inactivated influenza vaccine. MiXCR was run by TCRdb on the RT-PCR reads, yielding one entry per CDR3 protein. The data hold 500,000 to 600,000 distinct CDR3 sequences, with about an eighth observed a single time. The sample was PBMCs from blood, taken roughly 47 days after vaccination. The receptors come from a man aged 45-60 years who received an inactivated influenza vaccine. Each CDR3 is given with its conserved first and last residue. D genes are given only for firm matches. Rows give clone size only sometimes, using once, few, many, or a class for an expanded clone.

TRBJ1-4	.	few	TRBV5-1	CASSSGGDRSEKLFF	TGCGCCAGCAGTTCCGGGGGGGATAGGAGTGAAAAACTGTTTTTT
TRBJ1-1	TRBD1	many	TRBV29-1	CSVGQGRNTEAFF	TGCAGCGTCGGACAGGGCCGGAACACTGAAGCTTTCTTT
TRBJ2-7	TRBD1	few	TRBV10-3	CAISEPWTGASSYEQYF	TGTGCCATCAGTGAGCCTTGGACAGGGGCGAGCTCCTACGAGCAGTACTTC
TRBJ2-7	.	.	TRBV7-9	CASSSISTGHEQYF	TGTGCCAGCAGCTCGATCTCGACGGGCCATGAGCAGTACTTC
TRBJ2-2	.	many	TRBV5-5	CASSLQGGNTGELFF	TGTGCCAGCAGCCTCCAGGGGGGGAACACCGGGGAGCTGTTTTTT
TRBJ1-6	.	few	TRBV5-1	CASRRDPPTSPLHF	TGCGCCAGCAGGCGGGACCCTCCGACCTCACCCCTCCACTTT
TRBJ2-7	.	.	TRBV6-2/TRBV6-3	CASSHRGRTSYEQYF	TGTGCCAGCAGCCACCGCGGACGGACGTCCTACGAGCAGTACTTC
TRBJ2-7	TRBD2	few	TRBV5-1	CASSLPSGTYEQYF	TGCGCCAGCAGCTTGCCTAGCGGAACCTACGAGCAGTACTTC
TRBJ2-2	.	few	TRBV5-6	CASSLAVWKNTGELFF	TGTGCCAGCAGCTTGGCCGTATGGAAGAACACCGGGGAGCTGTTTTTT
TRBJ2-1	TRBD2	many	TRBV7-9	CASSSGGSSYNEQFF	TGTGCCAGCAGCTCGGGAGGAAGCTCCTACAATGAGCAGTTCTTC
TRBJ2-1	.	few	TRBV27	CASSFVRGWNEQFF	TGTGCCAGCAGTTTTGTTAGGGGTTGGAATGAGCAGTTCTTC
TRBJ2-3	.	.	TRBV7-6	CASSLPSTTDTQYF	TGTGCCAGCAGCTTACCATCTACCACAGATACGCAGTATTTT